This is a list of T cell receptor beta chains from one sample in a study of identical twins. TCRdb re-called the 5' RACE reads with MiXCR, one entry per CDR3 protein. The table includes some 440,000 distinct CDR3 sequences, 24% detected once. These data were also filed under a second study, of T cells expressing NK-cell markers.

The sequenced material came from CD4+ T cells sorted from blood. These receptors were obtained from a woman younger than 30 in good health. Each CDR3 is given with its conserved first and last residue. The D gene is left open where the match is weak. A row's size may be missing; if present it is once, few, many or a size class.

d_gene | abundance | j_gene | v_gene | CDR3aa | CDR3nt
TRBD2 | . | TRBJ2-1 | TRBV10-3 | CAISAAGGPENEQFF | TGTGCCATCAGTGCGGCGGGAGGGCCGGAGAATGAGCAGTTCTTC
. | few | TRBJ1-1 | TRBV20-1 | CSAPNRNTEAFF | TGCAGTGCCCCCAATCGGAACACTGAAGCTTTCTTT
. | many | TRBJ1-2 | TRBV3-1 | CASNDRVYGYTF | TGTGCCAGCAACGATCGAGTTTATGGCTACACCTTC
TRBD1 | few | TRBJ1-5 | TRBV5-1 | CASSPGTVGGQPQHF | TGCGCCAGCAGCCCCGGGACAGTCGGAGGTCAGCCCCAGCATTTT
. | few | TRBJ1-4 | TRBV7-6 | CASSLEPGVDEKLFF | TGTGCCAGCAGCTTAGAACCAGGGGTCGATGAAAAACTGTTTTTT
. | . | TRBJ2-7 | TRBV24-1 | CATSDVGRPYEQYF | TGTGCCACCAGTGATGTCGGACGGCCCTACGAGCAGTACTTC
TRBD2 | . | TRBJ2-1 | TRBV4-1 | CASSQLERGGYNEQFF | TGCGCCAGCAGCCAGTTAGAGCGGGGGGGATACAATGAGCAGTTCTTC
. | many | TRBJ1-1 | TRBV20-1 | CSATGLGASTEAFF | TGCAGTGCCACCGGGTTGGGGGCGTCTACTGAAGCTTTCTTT
. | . | TRBJ2-1 | TRBV7-7 | CASSLPEPEGEQFF | TGTGCCAGCAGTCTACCCGAACCGGAGGGTGAGCAGTTCTTC
TRBD2 | . | TRBJ2-5 | TRBV5-1 | CASGSGGEGETQYF | TGCGCCAGCGGGTCGGGAGGAGAGGGAGAGACCCAGTACTTC
. | few | TRBJ1-2 | TRBV12-3/TRBV12-4 | CASSFRTYYTF | TGTGCCAGCAGTTTTAGGACGTACTACACCTTC
. | . | TRBJ2-7 | TRBV19 | CASSTTGEGEQYF | TGTGCCAGTAGTACTACAGGGGAGGGTGAGCAGTACTTC
. | . | TRBJ1-2 | TRBV6-5 | CASSYGRANGYTF | TGTGCCAGCAGTTACGGCAGGGCCAATGGCTACACCTTC
. | few | TRBJ2-3 | TRBV5-6 | CASSLLKSTDTQYF | TGTGCCAGCAGCTTGCTTAAATCGACAGATACGCAGTATTTT
. | many | TRBJ2-7 | TRBV2 | CASSPGGFYEQYF | TGTGCCAGCAGCCCCGGCGGGTTCTACGAGCAGTACTTC
. | . | TRBJ2-3 | TRBV20-1 | CSARDQYTAEHTQYF | TGCAGTGCTAGAGATCAGTATACAGCTGAACATACGCAGTATTTT
. | few | TRBJ1-2 | TRBV7-2 | CASSLKVGAIYGYTF | TGTGCCAGCAGCTTAAAAGTAGGGGCCATCTATGGCTACACCTTC
TRBD2 | few | TRBJ2-3 | TRBV20-1 | CSSRLAGVPDTQYF | TGCAGTTCCAGACTAGCGGGAGTCCCAGATACGCAGTATTTT